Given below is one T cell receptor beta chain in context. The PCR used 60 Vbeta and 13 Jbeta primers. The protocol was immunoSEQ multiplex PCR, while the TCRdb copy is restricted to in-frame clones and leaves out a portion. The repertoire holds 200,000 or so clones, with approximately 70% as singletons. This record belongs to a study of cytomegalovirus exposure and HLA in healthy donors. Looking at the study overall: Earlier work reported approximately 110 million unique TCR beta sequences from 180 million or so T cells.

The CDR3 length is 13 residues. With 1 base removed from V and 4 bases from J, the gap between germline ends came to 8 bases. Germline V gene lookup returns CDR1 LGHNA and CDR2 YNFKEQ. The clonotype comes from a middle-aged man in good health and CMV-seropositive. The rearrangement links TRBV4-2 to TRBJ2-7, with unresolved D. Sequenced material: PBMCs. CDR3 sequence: CASSQVPVYEQYF. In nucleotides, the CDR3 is TGTGCCAGCAGCCAAGTTCCAGTTTACGAGCAGTACTTC.